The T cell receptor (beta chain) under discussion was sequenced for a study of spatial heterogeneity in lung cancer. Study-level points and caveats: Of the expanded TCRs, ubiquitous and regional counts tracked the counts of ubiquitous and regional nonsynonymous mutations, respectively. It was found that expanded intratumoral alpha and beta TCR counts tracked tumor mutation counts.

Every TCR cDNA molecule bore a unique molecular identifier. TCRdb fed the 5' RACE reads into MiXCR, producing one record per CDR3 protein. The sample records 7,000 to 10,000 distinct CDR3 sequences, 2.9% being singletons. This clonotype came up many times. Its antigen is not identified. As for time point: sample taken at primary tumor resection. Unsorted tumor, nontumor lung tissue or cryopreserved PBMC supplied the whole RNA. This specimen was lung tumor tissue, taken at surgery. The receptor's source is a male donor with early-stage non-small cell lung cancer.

CDR3 in DNA: TGTGCCAGCAGCTTCTCAGGGAAGAATTCACCCCTCCACTTT. Amino acid sequence: CASSFSGKNSPLHF. This chain links TRBV7-2 with TRBJ1-6; possibly TRBD1 for D (5 bases). CDR3 length: 14 amino acids. V gave up 3 bases and J gave up 7 bases, with 10 bases separating them. Germline V gene lookup returns CDR1 SGHTA and CDR2 FQGNSA. The full variable domain, its missing parts supplied by reference TRBV7-2 and TRBJ1-6, is GAGVSQSPSNKVTEKGKDVELRCDPISGHTALYWYRQSLGQGLEFLIYFQGNSAPDKSGLPSDRFSAERTGGSVSTLTIQRTQQEDSAVYLCASSFSGKNSPLHFGNGTRLTVT.